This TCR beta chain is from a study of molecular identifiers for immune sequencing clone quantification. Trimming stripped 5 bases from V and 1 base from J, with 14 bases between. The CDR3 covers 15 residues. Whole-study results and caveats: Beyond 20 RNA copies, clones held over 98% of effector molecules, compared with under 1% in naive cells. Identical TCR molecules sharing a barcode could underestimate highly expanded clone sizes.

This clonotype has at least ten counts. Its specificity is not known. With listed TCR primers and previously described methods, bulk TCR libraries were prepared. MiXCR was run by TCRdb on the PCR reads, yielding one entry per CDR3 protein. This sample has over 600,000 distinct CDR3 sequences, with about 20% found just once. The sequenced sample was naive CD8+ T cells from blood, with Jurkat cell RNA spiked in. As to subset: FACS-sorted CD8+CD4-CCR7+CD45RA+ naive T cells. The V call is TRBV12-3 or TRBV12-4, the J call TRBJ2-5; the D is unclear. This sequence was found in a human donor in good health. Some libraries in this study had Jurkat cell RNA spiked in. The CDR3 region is CASSPIGQGQETQYF. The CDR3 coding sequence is TGTGCCAGCAGTCCGATAGGGCAAGGCCAAGAGACCCAGTACTTC.